The 3 T cell receptor beta chains reported below all come from one sample, sequenced in a study of cytomegalovirus exposure and HLA in healthy donors. Both 60 Vbeta primers and 13 Jbeta primers went into the PCR. Assay: immunoSEQ multiplex PCR; the TCRdb copy retains only in-frame clones and omits some. The table has 100,000 to 150,000 clones, about 74% seen once. Sequenced material: PBMCs. Receptors were obtained from a woman in her sixties or seventies in good health and CMV-seronegative.

The genes are TRBV5-1 and TRBJ2-3; D might be TRBD2 (6 bases). This CDR3 region has 16 residues. Germline assignment: CDR1 SGHRS and CDR2 YFSETQ. V was clipped by 0 bases and J by 1 base, with 12 bases between them. The CDR3 region is CASSLERGSGTDTQYF. As DNA, the CDR3 is TGCGCCAGCAGCTTGGAACGGGGGAGCGGCACAGATACGCAGTATTTT.

The chain uses TRBV28 and TRBJ1-2; D call uncertain. The CDR3 runs to 13 residues. V gave up 4 bases and J gave up 4 bases, with 10 bases separating them. Germline lookup yields CDR1 MDHEN and CDR2 SYDVKM. The CDR3 reads CASSSPGGYGYTF. The CDR3 DNA is TGTGCCAGCAGTTCCCCGGGAGGCTATGGCTACACCTTC.

The chain links TRBV18 to TRBJ1-1; no reliable D call. V was pared by 0 bases and J by 5 bases, with 7 bases between. This CDR3 contains 13 residues. CDR1 is KGHSH, CDR2 LQKENI, per germline. The CDR3 protein is CASSPPGRTEAFF. In nucleotides, the CDR3 is TGTGCCAGCTCACCACCGGGGAGAACTGAAGCTTTCTTT.